Below, one TCR beta chain is given with its context. These data originate in a study of blood T cell repertoires in COVID-19. Study as a whole: Some COVID-19 samples were acute and others convalescent; all came from the United States, Italy and Spain. Sources were T cells, B-cell-depleted T cells, or PBMCs; the material itself was cDNA or gDNA.

Authors' analysis steps: Estimation of nucleated cell counts was performed using reference gene primer amplification. Profiling relied on immunoSEQ multiplex PCR, and the TCRdb table lists in-frame clones only, not all of them. Clone size and the V and J calls come from that table; the DNA yielded D and trimming. The sample shows 150,000 to 200,000 clones, 81% of them seen only once. V gave up 1 base and J gave up 1 base; unmatched junction bases: 4. The CDR3 sequence is 16 residues long. Per the germline V gene, CDR1 is LGHDT and CDR2 is YNNKEL (reference sequence). This sequence was found in a man aged 55 to 69 with active or convalescent COVID-19. The J gene is TRBJ1-3, the V gene TRBV3-1 (or the pseudogene TRBV3-2); 7 positions agree with TRBD1. Sample: peripheral blood. The CDR3 nucleotides are TGTGCCAGCAGCCAAGGGGTGACAGGGTCTGGAAACACCATATATTTT. It specifies CASSQGVTGSGNTIYF.